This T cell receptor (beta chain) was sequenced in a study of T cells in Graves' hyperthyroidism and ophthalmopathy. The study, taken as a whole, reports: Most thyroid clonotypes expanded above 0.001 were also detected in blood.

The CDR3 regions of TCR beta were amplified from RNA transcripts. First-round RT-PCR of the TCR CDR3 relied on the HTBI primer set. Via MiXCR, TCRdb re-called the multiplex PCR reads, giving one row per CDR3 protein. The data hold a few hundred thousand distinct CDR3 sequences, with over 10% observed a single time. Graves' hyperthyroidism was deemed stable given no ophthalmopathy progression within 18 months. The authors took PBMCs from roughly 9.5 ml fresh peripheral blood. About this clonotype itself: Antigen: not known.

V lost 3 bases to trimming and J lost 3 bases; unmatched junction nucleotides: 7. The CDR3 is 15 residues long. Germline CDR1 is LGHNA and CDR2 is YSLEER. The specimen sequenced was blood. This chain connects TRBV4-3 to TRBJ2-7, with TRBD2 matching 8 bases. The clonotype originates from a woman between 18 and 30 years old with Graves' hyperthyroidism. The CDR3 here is CASSHRAGEYYEQYF. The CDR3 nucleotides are TGCGCCAGCAGCCACCGAGCGGGAGAATACTACGAGCAGTACTTC.